These 26 T cell receptor beta chains share one sample of origin, sequenced in a study of shared clonotypes between healthy human individuals. Positively selected for CCR7, the CD45RO-negative cells used as naive CD8 cells excluded terminally differentiated effector memory CD45RA+ cells. Sequenced by immunoSEQ multiplex PCR; TCRdb stores in-frame clones only, minus some. In the table there are more than 600,000 clones, about 92% of which are singletons. Material for sequencing was naive CD8+ T cells sorted from blood. The receptors were sampled from a young man in good health.

The V gene is TRBV5-5, the J gene TRBJ2-7; D might be TRBD2 (6 bases). The V end lost 4 bases, the J end lost 3 bases, and 17 bases lay between the germline ends. The CDR3 spans 15 residues. In germline, CDR1 is SGHKS, CDR2 YYEKEE (reference sequence). In nucleotides, the CDR3 is TGTGCCAGCAGCCGATCCGGGACTGGAGGCTACGAGCAGTACTTC. It encodes CASSRSGTGGYEQYF.

CDR3 bases: TGTGCCAGCAGTGAAGCATCAGGGAGCGTTAACTATGGCTACACCTTC. It codes for CASSEASGSVNYGYTF. This rearrangement joins TRBV6-1 to TRBJ1-2; tentative D call: TRBD1 (5 bases). The V end was cut by 0 bases, the J end by 1 base, with 12 bases between. Germline V gives CDR1 MNHNS, CDR2 SASEGT. This CDR3 has 16 residues.

With regard to this clone: A read error may account for a junction end that differs from germline. The identical CDR3 is also encoded by other nucleotide sequences in the sample. The chain is built from TRBV7-9 and TRBJ2-3; 11 bases are shared with TRBD2. The CDR3 consists of 16 residues. Germline V gene sequence: CDR1 SEHNR, CDR2 FQNEAQ (reference sequence). The CDR3 sequence: CASRMGLAESTDTQYF. As DNA, the CDR3 is TGTGCCAGCAGGATGGGACTAGCGGAGAGCACAGATACACAGTATTTT.

This clone was counted a single time. Other DNA sequences from this sample encode an identical CDR3 as well. The rearrangement links TRBV7-9 to TRBJ1-1; no reliable D call. The length of the CDR3 is 13 residues. V was pared by 4 bases and J by 3 bases, with 9 bases between. Germline assignment: CDR1 SEHNR and CDR2 FQNEAQ (reference sequence). DNA of the CDR3: TGTGCCAGCAGCTCGGGTGGGGACACTGAAGCTTTCTTT. It codes for CASSSGGDTEAFF.

The CDR3 sequence: CSVRGQLRRNEQFF. The CDR3 coding sequence is TGCAGCGTGAGGGGACAGTTGAGAAGAAATGAGCAGTTCTTC. This chain links TRBV29-1 with TRBJ2-1, with 7 positions matching TRBD1. In germline, CDR1 is SQVTM, CDR2 ANQGSEA. The CDR3 runs 14 residues. V trimming: 6 bases; J trimming: 7 bases; junction bases outside the gene matches: 12.

The CDR3, as DNA: TGTGCCAGCAGCCGGGACAGGTACAATGAGCAGTTCTTC. Encoded protein: CASSRDRYNEQFF. The chain joins TRBV27 to TRBJ2-1; 8 bases are shared with TRBD1. CDR1 is MNHEY and CDR2 is SMNVEV in the germline V gene (reference sequence). V lost 6 bases and J lost 4; bases outside the gene matches: 2. CDR3 length: 13 amino acids.

The gene calls are TRBV29-1 and TRBJ2-3; 7 nucleotides match TRBD1. Germline V gene lookup returns CDR1 SQVTM and CDR2 ANQGSEA. The V and J ends lost 6 bases and 0 bases, in that order; junction bases with no gene match: 6. The CDR3 consists of 14 residues. This CDR3 is CSVAGTESTDTQYF. CDR3 coding DNA: TGCAGCGTCGCCGGGACAGAAAGCACAGATACGCAGTATTTT.

This sequence joins TRBV7-9 and TRBJ1-1, with D tentatively TRBD1 (6 bases). The CDR3 is made up of 15 amino acids. V lost 0 bases and J lost 4, with 12 bases in between. Germline V CDR1 and CDR2: SEHNR, FQNEAQ (reference sequence). The CDR3 is CASSLAQGLSTEAFF. The DNA of the CDR3 is TGTGCCAGCAGCTTAGCTCAGGGGCTCTCCACTGAAGCTTTCTTT.

The J gene is TRBJ2-6, the V gene TRBV27, with D unclear. Trimming removed 3 bases from V and 0 bases from J, with 9 bases in between. The CDR3 totals 16 residues. CDR1 and CDR2 (germline): MNHEY, SMNVEV (reference sequence). CDR3 sequence (DNA): TGTGCCAGCAGTTTTCTCCTCTCCTCTGGGGCCAACGTCCTGACTTTC. Its protein is CASSFLLSSGANVLTF.

This chain joins TRBV28 and TRBJ2-4, with D possibly being TRBD2 (5 bases). This CDR3 region has 17 residues. CDR1 is MDHEN and CDR2 is SYDVKM in the germline V gene. The V end lost 5 bases, the J end lost 2 bases, and 19 bases lay between the germline ends. The CDR3 loop is CASSTKTTPITKNIQYF. The CDR3 nucleotides read TGTGCCAGCAGTACAAAGACTACTCCTATAACCAAAAACATTCAGTACTTC.

The chain uses TRBV9 and TRBJ2-3, with D perhaps matching TRBD2 (5 bases). Germline V gene sequence: CDR1 SGDLS, CDR2 YYNGEE. This CDR3 has 15 residues. V was clipped by 0 bases and J by 0 bases, with 8 bases between them. Here the CDR3 DNA reads TGTGCCAGCAGCGTAGGGCGGGTGAGCACAGATACGCAGTATTTT. Its protein is CASSVGRVSTDTQYF.

This clone occurred once. The V and J genes are TRBV9 and TRBJ2-3; 13 bases agree with TRBD2. Germline CDR1 reads SGDLS; CDR2 reads YYNGEE. Unmatched junction bases numbered 1, after V lost 4 bases and J lost 2 bases. There are 15 residues in the CDR3. In DNA form, the CDR3 reads TGTGCCAGCAGCACTAGCGGGAGGGCCACAGATACGCAGTATTTT. Translated, it gives CASSTSGRATDTQYF.

This CDR3 reads CASQWDFSSYEQYF. CDR3 sequence (DNA): TGTGCCTCCCAATGGGACTTCAGCTCCTACGAGCAGTACTTC. V gene TRBV28 combines with J gene TRBJ2-7; possible D gene TRBD2, 6 bases. V lost 11 bases and J lost 0, with 17 bases in between. The V gene's germline CDR1 is MDHEN and CDR2 SYDVKM. The CDR3 consists of 14 residues.

This chain links TRBV7-2 with TRBJ2-1; D unresolved. V was pared by 5 bases and J by 3 bases, with 14 bases between. The germline V gene has CDR1 SGHTA and CDR2 FQGNSA. The CDR3 runs to 15 residues. CDR3 DNA sequence: TGTGCCAGCAGCCGCACACCCATGGACTACAATGAGCAGTTCTTC. It translates to CASSRTPMDYNEQFF.

This sequence joins TRBV25-1 and TRBJ1-2; D may be TRBD1 (5 bases). CDR1 and CDR2 (germline): MGHDK, SYGVNS. The ends were cut back, 10 bases at V and 8 bases at J, with 14 bases in the middle. This CDR3 comprises 11 residues. The CDR3 DNA sequence: TGTGCCATCAAAGCCGGGGGAGGCTACACCTTC. Its protein is CAIKAGGGYTF.

The chain uses TRBV27 and TRBJ2-2; 7 positions agree with TRBD2. V trimming: 5 bases; J trimming: 2 bases; junction bases outside the gene matches: 14. The CDR3 is 18 residues long. Per the germline V gene, CDR1 is MNHEY and CDR2 is SMNVEV (reference sequence). The CDR3 loop is CASSTYNLAEYNTGELFF. For the CDR3, the DNA is TGTGCCAGCAGTACCTATAATCTAGCGGAATACAACACCGGGGAGCTGTTTTTT.

The chain links TRBV28 to TRBJ1-5; a possible D gene is TRBD1 (5 bases). The germline V gene encodes CDR1 MDHEN and CDR2 SYDVKM. The CDR3 sequence is 14 residues long. V lost 5 bases and J lost 4, with 12 bases in between. CDR3 coding DNA: TGTGCCAGCAGTCCCCGGGGGGAGAATCAGCCCCAGCATTTT. Its protein product is CASSPRGENQPQHF.

This chain links TRBV9 with TRBJ1-5, with a possible D match to TRBD1 (6 bases). The germline V and J ends were trimmed by 3 bases and 4 bases, with 14 bases remaining between them. Germline V gene lookup returns CDR1 SGDLS and CDR2 YYNGEE. The CDR3 has 15 amino acids. The DNA for the CDR3 is TGTGCCAGCAGCGAATTCGGGGGCCTTAATCAGCCCCAGCATTTT. Its protein is CASSEFGGLNQPQHF. The full variable domain, in which reference TRBV9 and TRBJ1-5 provide the parts outside the CDR3, is DSGVTQTPKHLITATGQRVTLRCSPRSGDLSVYWYQQSLDQGLQFLIQYYNGEERAKGNILERFSAQQFPDLHSELNLSSLELGDSALYFCASSEFGGLNQPQHFGDGTRLSIL.

This chain uses TRBV4-3 with TRBJ2-1; 8 bases line up with TRBD2. The CDR3 totals 15 residues. CDR1 and CDR2 (germline): LGHNA, YSLEER. With V trimmed by 0 bases and J by 6 bases, 4 bases remained unmatched. DNA for the CDR3: TGCGCCAGCAGCCAAGATCGAGGACTAGCCAATGAGCAGTTCTTC. The encoded protein is CASSQDRGLANEQFF.

The chain uses TRBV28 and TRBJ2-7; D might be TRBD2 (6 bases). V gave up 6 bases and J gave up 4 bases, with 22 bases separating them. The CDR3 is 16 residues long. Looked up from germline, CDR1 is MDHEN and CDR2 is SYDVKM. The CDR3 DNA follows: TGTGCCAGCAGACCCAATGGGCAGGTTCGGGAGTACGAGCAGTACTTC. The encoded protein is CASRPNGQVREYEQYF.

The rearrangement joins TRBV28 to TRBJ2-7, with D hard to call. The ends were cut back, 5 bases at V and 4 bases at J, with 6 bases in the middle. The CDR3 runs to 11 residues. CDR1 MDHEN and CDR2 SYDVKM come from the germline V gene. The CDR3 protein is CASSQNYEQYF. The CDR3 bases are TGTGCCAGCAGTCAAAATTACGAGCAGTACTTC.

This chain joins TRBV6-6 and TRBJ1-2, with D possibly being TRBD1 (5 bases). Per the germline V gene, CDR1 is MNHNY and CDR2 is SVGAGI (reference sequence). The length of the CDR3 is 16 residues. Deletions cut 5 bases from V and 6 bases from J, with 22 bases between. The CDR3, as DNA: TGTGCCAGCAGTCCACAGGACCTTAGTGGGCTCGATGGCTACACCTTC. This gives the protein CASSPQDLSGLDGYTF.

This clone was seen a few times. V gene TRBV6-6 combines with J gene TRBJ2-7, with TRBD2 matching over 7 bases. The J segment lost 3 bases and the V segment lost 4 bases, leaving 9 bases of the junction unmatched. This CDR3 has 15 residues. Per the germline V gene, CDR1 is MNHNY and CDR2 is SVGAGI (reference sequence). The CDR3 sequence: CASSFGLAESYEQYF. For the CDR3, the DNA is TGTGCCAGCAGTTTCGGCCTAGCGGAGAGCTACGAGCAGTACTTC.

The chain recombines TRBV14 with TRBJ2-2; D may correspond to TRBD1 or TRBD2 (6 bases each). Germline V gene sequence: CDR1 SGHDN, CDR2 FVKESK. Trimming took off 0 bases at V and 4 bases at J, with 21 bases between the two ends. The CDR3 length is 19 residues. The CDR3 DNA sequence: TGTGCCAGCAGCCAAGAGGTCTCCGGGATCTCGGGGGCCACCGGGGAGCTGTTTTTT. Its translation is CASSQEVSGISGATGELFF.

The V and J genes are TRBV5-1 and TRBJ2-2, with 7 positions matching TRBD1. From germline, CDR1 is SGHRS and CDR2 YFSETQ. CDR3 length: 16 amino acids. Losses at the gene ends were 6 bases for V and 4 bases for J; bases not matched to a gene: 12. The CDR3 here is CASNKETGITTGELFF. Here the CDR3 DNA reads TGCGCCAGCAACAAGGAGACAGGGATAACCACCGGGGAGCTGTTTTTT.

V is TRBV7-8 and J is TRBJ2-7, with D perhaps TRBD2 (6 bases). CDR1 SGHVS and CDR2 FQNEAQ come from the germline V gene. Trimming removed 1 base at V and 0 bases at J, with 7 bases between. CDR3 length: 14 residues. The CDR3 region is CASSLGRGSYEQYF. DNA of the CDR3: TGTGCCAGCAGCTTAGGGCGGGGCTCCTACGAGCAGTACTTC.